This T cell receptor beta chain was identified during a study of long-term antiretroviral therapy in people with HIV. Overall study findings and caveats: Compared with controls, HIV repertoires showed narrower CDR3 length ranges. Subsequent to ART, diversity was augmented yet persisted below that of transplant donor controls.

Investigators performed immunoSEQ version v3.0 at survey level. The repertoire was sequenced with immunoSEQ multiplex PCR; TCRdb's copy has only in-frame clones and lacks some. The data hold over 35,000 clones, with about 95% observed a single time. In regard to this clone: Antigen specificity is unknown.

The CDR3 is made up of 17 amino acids. The germline CDR1 and CDR2 sequences are SGHVS and FNYEAQ. After removal of 7 bases from V and 0 bases from J, the junction contained 9 bases not matched to a gene. The study drew at least one pre-ART and at least two post-ART PBMC samples from every donor. Prior to DNA extraction, the samples held roughly 0.85-11 million cryopreserved PBMC. Sample: unsorted PBMCs, taken 9 to 9.5 years after starting antiretroviral therapy. The chain recombines TRBV7-6 with TRBJ2-1, with 10 bases identical to TRBD2. The TCR sequence derives from a man aged 30 to 39 with HIV. In DNA form, the CDR3 reads TGTGCCAGCAAATTAGCGGGGGGCACAAGCTCCTACAATGAGCAGTTCTTC. Its protein is CASKLAGGTSSYNEQFF.